This TCR beta chain was captured in a study of blood T cell repertoires in COVID-19. Background on the study: Sample material is recorded as cDNA or gDNA derived from T cells, B-cell-depleted T cells, or PBMCs.

The count of this clone is one. The CDR3 is made up of 12 amino acids. V was shortened by 3 bases and J by 11 bases, with 12 bases between the two germline ends. Germline lookup yields CDR1 MNHEY and CDR2 SMNVEV (reference sequence). As originally analysed: Amplification of reference gene primers was used by the study to estimate nucleated cell counts. Profiled with immunoSEQ multiplex PCR; TCRdb holds only in-frame clones, not every one. V, J and clone size reflect that table, while D and trimming were determined from the DNA. Among 50,000 to 70,000 clones listed, about 86% were seen once. Input material: peripheral blood. The J gene is TRBJ2-3, the V gene TRBV27; possibly TRBD1 for D (5 bases). The clonotype comes from a middle-aged man with active COVID-19. The DNA for the CDR3 is TGTGCCAGCAGTTTCCCCCAGGGTAAGCAGTATTTT. It codes for CASSFPQGKQYF.